One sample yielded the 29 T cell receptor beta chains listed below, sequenced in a study of blood T cell repertoires in COVID-19. Libraries were prepared by immunoSEQ multiplex PCR; TCRdb keeps only in-frame clonotypes and omits some of them. The sample holds 450,000 or so clones; about 90% are singletons and the top ten take approximately 0.92%. Material for sequencing was peripheral blood. These receptors all come from a man younger than 30 with COVID-19, enrolled during active disease.

V and J are TRBV2 and TRBJ2-3; TRBD1 matches 8 bases. The CDR3 is 16 residues long. V lost 1 base and J lost 3; bases outside the gene matches: 6. Germline values: CDR1 SNHLY, CDR2 FYNNEI. The CDR3 reads CASSEGAGGGTDTQYF. The CDR3 region has the DNA TGTGCCAGCAGTGAAGGCGCAGGGGGCGGGACAGATACGCAGTATTTT. Together with reference TRBV2 and TRBJ2-3, the CDR3 gives the full variable domain: EPEVTQTPSHQVTQMGQEVILRCVPISNHLYFYWYRQILGQKVEFLVSFYNNEISEKSEIFDDQFSVERPDGSNFTLKIRSTKLEDSAMYFCASSEGAGGGTDTQYFGPGTRLTVL.

The chain couples TRBV4-2 to TRBJ2-2; TRBD2 matches at 7 bases. CDR3 length equals 15 residues. Germline V gives CDR1 LGHNA, CDR2 YNFKEQ. V gave up 7 bases and J gave up 3 bases; unmatched junction bases: 8. The CDR3 here is CASKWEGRDTGELFF. The CDR3 region has the DNA TGTGCCAGCAAATGGGAGGGACGGGACACCGGGGAGCTGTTTTTT.

The V gene is TRBV6-6, the J gene TRBJ1-5; weak D call: TRBD1 (6 bases). Germline CDR1 reads MNHNY; CDR2 reads SVGAGI (reference sequence). This CDR3 is built from 15 residues. Trimming took 3 bases from V and 5 from J, leaving 14 bases between them. In nucleotides, the CDR3 is TGTGCCAGCAGTTATGGCAGGGGCCGGGATCAGCCCCAGCATTTT. Residues: CASSYGRGRDQPQHF.

V is TRBV4-1 and J is TRBJ1-1; a weak D match, TRBD1 (6 bases). CDR1 is MGHRA and CDR2 is YSYEKL in the germline V gene. The ends were cut back, 4 bases at V and 4 bases at J, with 19 bases in the middle. The CDR3 spans 16 residues. The CDR3 sequence is CASSPTPQGSPTEAFF. The CDR3 DNA follows: TGCGCCAGCAGCCCAACCCCCCAGGGGTCCCCCACTGAAGCTTTCTTT.

This clone was recorded only once. This chain uses TRBV7-6 with TRBJ2-3; D gene ambiguous. V was pared by 6 bases and J by 6 bases, with 7 bases between. CDR3 length: 11 amino acids. Germline CDR1 is SGHVS and CDR2 is FNYEAQ. CDR3 region: CASSSTDTQYF. The CDR3 nucleotides read TGTGCCAGCAGTAGTACGGATACGCAGTATTTT.

This chain links TRBV6-1 with TRBJ1-5; 7 bases are a match to TRBD1. Germline values: CDR1 MNHNS, CDR2 SASEGT. The CDR3 has 16 residues. With 0 bases clipped from V and 4 bases from J, the junction kept 6 bases outside the gene matches. CDR3 in amino acids: CASSEAFPGGNQPQHF. DNA for the CDR3: TGTGCCAGCAGTGAAGCTTTCCCAGGGGGAAATCAGCCCCAGCATTTT.

V gene TRBV5-6 combines with J gene TRBJ2-5; 10 nucleotides match TRBD2. J was trimmed by 5 bases and V by 0 bases; bases with no gene match: 7. Germline CDR1 SGHDT, CDR2 YYEEEE. The CDR3 covers 16 residues. CDR3 amino acids: CASSLGAGGSGETQYF. The CDR3 DNA follows: TGTGCCAGCAGCTTGGGAGCGGGAGGGAGTGGGGAGACCCAGTACTTC.

The chain recombines TRBV12-3 or TRBV12-4 with TRBJ2-7, with a possible D match to TRBD2 (5 bases). Deletions cut 3 bases from V and 7 bases from J, with 10 bases between. The length of the CDR3 is 12 residues. This CDR3 is CASSFSGGEQYF. CDR3 nucleotides: TGTGCCAGCAGTTTCTCAGGCGGGGAGCAGTACTTC.

The genes are TRBV6-5 and TRBJ1-2; 7 bases are shared with TRBD1. V shed 5 bases, J shed 3 bases, and the junction held 6 bases outside the gene matches. Per the germline V gene, CDR1 is MNHEY and CDR2 is SVGAGI. The CDR3 has 14 amino acids. Written as DNA, the CDR3 is TGTGCCAGCAGTCGCGGACAGGTTGACTATGGCTACACCTTC. Translated, it gives CASSRGQVDYGYTF.

The J gene is TRBJ1-4, the V gene TRBV10-3; the D is unclear. The germline CDR1 and CDR2 sequences are ENHRY and SYGVKD. The CDR3 is made up of 13 amino acids. The V end lost 11 bases, the J end lost 8 bases, and 18 bases lay between the germline ends. DNA for the CDR3: TGTGCCTGCCACGGCGGGATGGGGGAAAAACTGTTTTTT. It specifies CACHGGMGEKLFF.

J is TRBJ2-5 and V is TRBV19, with 7 bases identical to TRBD2. The CDR3 consists of 14 residues. Trimming at V came to 3 bases and at J to 12 bases, leaving 13 bases not matched to a gene. Per the germline V gene, CDR1 is LNHDA and CDR2 is SQIVND (reference sequence). CDR3 in amino acids: CASSITSSGAVKYF. CDR3 DNA: TGTGCCAGTAGTATTACTTCGAGCGGGGCCGTTAAGTACTTC.

The V and J genes are TRBV19 and TRBJ1-2; 8 bases match TRBD1. This CDR3 spans 15 amino acids. Germline trimming cut 7 bases from V and 0 bases from J; bases unmatched to any gene: 7. Germline assignment: CDR1 LNHDA and CDR2 SQIVND (reference sequence). CDR3 bases: TGTGCCAGTAAACTGGGACAGGTATCTAACTATGGCTACACCTTC. This translates into CASKLGQVSNYGYTF. Combining the CDR3 with reference TRBV19 and TRBJ1-2 gives the whole variable domain DGGITQSPKYLFRKEGQNVTLSCEQNLNHDAMYWYRQDPGQGLRLIYYSQIVNDFQKGDIAEGYSVSREKKESFPLTVTSAQKNPTAFYLCASKLGQVSNYGYTFGSGTRLTVV.

The V and J genes are TRBV12-3 or TRBV12-4 and TRBJ1-1; the D is unclear. The CDR3 covers 12 residues. Trimming took 6 bases from V and 3 from J, leaving 8 bases between them. CDR3 protein: CASSYQDTEAFF. In nucleotides, the CDR3 is TGTGCCAGCAGCTATCAGGACACTGAAGCTTTCTTT.

The V call is TRBV2, the J call TRBJ1-4, with D perhaps matching TRBD1 (6 bases). V was pared by 9 bases and J by 7 bases, with 24 bases between. The CDR3 is 16 amino acids. CDR1 and CDR2 (germline): SNHLY, FYNNEI. The CDR3 reads CASIQGAVWAGEKLFF. The CDR3 DNA sequence: TGTGCCAGTATACAGGGCGCGGTGTGGGCGGGTGAAAAACTGTTTTTT.

The chain combines TRBV7-6 with TRBJ2-3; possibly TRBD2 for D (5 bases). This CDR3 region has 15 residues. V was pared by 2 bases and J by 5 bases, with 14 bases between. Germline V CDR1 and CDR2: SGHVS, FNYEAQ. The CDR3 nucleotides are TGTGCCAGCAGCTTAAGCGGAGCCTTGGGAGATACGCAGTATTTT. As protein: CASSLSGALGDTQYF.

The V gene is TRBV4-1, the J gene TRBJ2-3; 8 positions agree with TRBD2. This CDR3 is 17 amino acids long. CDR1 and CDR2 from the germline V gene are MGHRA and YSYEKL. Trimming took 1 base from V and 6 from J; bases not matched to a gene: 12. CDR3 nucleotides: TGCGCCAGCAGCCAAGGAGGTGGGACTAGTCCGTCGGATACGCAGTATTTT. Translation: CASSQGGGTSPSDTQYF.

The V gene is TRBV7-9, the J gene TRBJ2-7; D is possibly TRBD1 (5 bases). The ends were cut back, 5 bases at V and 8 bases at J, with 13 bases in the middle. CDR1 and CDR2 (germline): SEHNR, FQNEAQ (reference sequence). This CDR3 comprises 12 residues. The CDR3 nucleotides are TGTGCCAGCAGCCTTGACCAGGGAAAGCAGTACTTC. This gives the protein CASSLDQGKQYF.

The V call is TRBV6-5, the J call TRBJ2-5; D call uncertain. The germline gives CDR1 MNHEY, CDR2 SVGAGI. This CDR3 comprises 13 residues. V was shortened by 0 bases and J by 2 bases, with 4 bases between the two germline ends. The CDR3 protein is CASSYSVQETQYF. In DNA form, the CDR3 reads TGTGCCAGCAGTTACTCTGTACAAGAGACCCAGTACTTC.

The V call is TRBV7-3, the J call TRBJ2-3; D uncertain. Germline CDR1 SGHTA, CDR2 FQGTGA. V lost 1 base to trimming and J lost 3 bases, with 8 bases between them. The CDR3 is 14 amino acids. As DNA, the CDR3 is TGTGCCAGCAGCTTAAACGGAGTGACAGATACGCAGTATTTT. Amino acids: CASSLNGVTDTQYF.

CDR3 loop: CASSLRGPEDEQYF. DNA for the CDR3: TGCGCCAGCAGCTTGCGAGGCCCTGAGGACGAGCAGTACTTC. This chain uses TRBV5-1 with TRBJ2-7; the D is unclear. The CDR3 runs to 14 residues. The germline CDR1 and CDR2 sequences are SGHRS and YFSETQ. V lost 1 base, J lost 5 bases, and 13 bases lay in between.

This clone was recorded once. The chain is built from TRBV7-9 and TRBJ1-6; 7 positions match TRBD1. CDR1 and CDR2 from the germline V gene are SEHNR and FQNEAQ (reference sequence). Trimming at V came to 4 bases and at J to 7 bases, leaving 7 bases not matched to a gene. The CDR3 has 15 amino acids. Written as DNA, the CDR3 is TGTGCCAGCAGCTCCCGACAGGGAACAAATTCACCCCTCCACTTT. This gives the protein CASSSRQGTNSPLHF.

This chain joins TRBV18 and TRBJ1-4; D gene uncertain. Germline V gene lookup returns CDR1 KGHSH and CDR2 LQKENI. This CDR3 has 15 residues. V lost 1 base, J lost 4 bases, and 10 bases lay in between. The CDR3, as DNA: TGTGCCAGCTCACCACGACCACCTAGTAATGAAAAACTGTTTTTT. Its translation is CASSPRPPSNEKLFF.

The chain is built from TRBV19 and TRBJ2-1, with 10 bases lining up with TRBD2. The CDR3 loop spans 15 amino acids. Germline trimming cut 5 bases from V and 9 bases from J; bases unmatched to any gene: 10. Germline assignment: CDR1 LNHDA and CDR2 SQIVND (reference sequence). CDR3 protein: CASSPASGGWSEQFF. CDR3 bases: TGTGCCAGTAGTCCCGCTAGCGGGGGCTGGTCTGAGCAGTTCTTC.

The V and J genes are TRBV4-2 and TRBJ2-1, with D perhaps TRBD2 (7 bases). The CDR3 spans 16 residues. Germline assignment: CDR1 LGHNA and CDR2 YNFKEQ. Trimming took off 5 bases at V and 1 base at J, with 15 bases between the two ends. This CDR3 reads CASSLNGGPSYNEQFF. In DNA form, the CDR3 reads TGTGCCAGCAGCTTAAACGGGGGGCCGTCCTACAATGAGCAGTTCTTC.

The chain joins TRBV19 to TRBJ2-5, with 7 bases matching TRBD2. Losses at the gene ends were 4 bases for V and 2 bases for J; bases not matched to a gene: 1. This CDR3 comprises 13 residues. CDR1 and CDR2 (germline): LNHDA, SQIVND (reference sequence). DNA of the CDR3: TGTGCCAGTAGTAAAGCGGGGCAAGAGACCCAGTACTTC. This gives the protein CASSKAGQETQYF.

The J gene is TRBJ2-3, the V gene TRBV5-1, with 13 positions matching TRBD2. CDR3 length: 16 amino acids. Per germline, CDR1 SGHRS and CDR2 YFSETQ. The trim removed 2 bases at V and 1 base at J, leaving 1 base unmatched. CDR3 amino acids: CASSFGTSGGTDTQYF. DNA of the CDR3: TGCGCCAGCAGCTTCGGGACTAGCGGGGGCACAGATACGCAGTATTTT.

The chain couples TRBV28 to TRBJ1-3; possibly TRBD1 for D (5 bases). The CDR3 has 18 amino acids. Germline V CDR1 and CDR2: MDHEN, SYDVKM. Trimming shortened V by 3 bases and J by 1 base, and 19 bases separated the two germline ends. CDR3 protein: CASSFTSKGRVSGNTIYF. The CDR3 DNA reads as TGTGCCAGCAGTTTTACGTCGAAGGGGAGGGTTTCTGGAAACACCATATATTTT.

The chain joins TRBV11-2 to TRBJ2-5; 14 positions agree with TRBD2. Germline V gene data show CDR1 as SGHAT and CDR2 as FQNNGV. Trimming removed 4 bases from V and 9 bases from J; junction bases left unmatched: 7. This CDR3 contains 15 residues. The CDR3 DNA reads as TGTGCCAGCAGCTCAGGACTAGCGGGAGGAAAGGCCCAGTACTTC. Its translation: CASSSGLAGGKAQYF.

This chain uses TRBV24-1 with TRBJ2-5; tentative D call: TRBD2 (5 bases). The germline V gene has CDR1 KGHDR and CDR2 SFDVKD. The CDR3 is made up of 15 amino acids. Trimming stripped 1 base from V and 1 base from J, with 9 bases between. The CDR3 DNA reads as TGTGCCACCAGTGATTTCACTGCGGGCCAAGAGACCCAGTACTTC. This sequence encodes CATSDFTAGQETQYF.